This T cell receptor beta chain was captured in a study of blood T cell repertoires in COVID-19. Whole-study context: Acute and convalescent COVID-19 samples came from the United States, Italy and Spain.

This CDR3 has 15 amino acids. With 4 bases removed from V and 2 bases from J, the gap between germline ends came to 15 bases. The germline V gene encodes CDR1 SGHRS and CDR2 YFSETQ. The study assigned cohorts using participant-reported clinical history. Measured with immunoSEQ multiplex PCR; TCRdb has only the in-frame clones, and not every one. The table shows under 400,000 clones, with around 87% occurring only once. Specimen: PBMCs or T cells enriched from blood (not recorded which). The chain carries TRBV5-1 and TRBJ2-5; D unclear. The clonotype was recovered from a man aged 40-49 years in a cohort exposed to, infected with or recovered from COVID-19 (not recorded which). The CDR3 nucleotides are TGCGCCAGCAGCCCGAGTTTCCCGTATCAAGAGACCCAGTACTTC. Translation gives CASSPSFPYQETQYF. The whole variable domain, remainder taken from reference TRBV5-1 and TRBJ2-5, is KAGVTQTPRYLIKTRGQQVTLSCSPISGHRSVSWYQQTPGQGLQFLFEYFSETQRNKGNFPGRFSGRQFSNSRSEMNVSTLELGDSALYLCASSPSFPYQETQYFGPGTRLLVL.